This TCR beta chain was identified in a study of blood T cells in healthy people across ages. A sample-barcoded 5' primer and a J-beta primer mix were used in a second PCR of roughly 6 to 11 cycles. TCRdb analysed the 5' RACE reads with MiXCR anew, one entry per CDR3 protein. The sample has fewer than 900,000 distinct CDR3 sequences, roughly 35% seen once; the top ten hold around 13%. The V segment lost 5 bases and the J segment 5 bases; nucleotides outside the gene matches: 3. CDR1 SEHNR and CDR2 FQNEAQ come from the germline V gene (reference sequence). The CDR3 consists of 13 residues. The donors, aged about 6 to 90, were healthy Caucasians from Russia. General study results and limits: TCR beta diversity per million T cells fell roughly linearly with age.

Comment on this clonotype: The antigen is unknown.

J is TRBJ2-7 and V is TRBV7-9, with 10 bases lining up with TRBD1. This clonotype was sampled from a man aged 18 to 29 in good health. The sequencing sample was made of blood. The CDR3 DNA reads as TGTGCCAGCAGCCATGGGACAGGGGACGAGCAGTACTTC. Its protein product is CASSHGTGDEQYF.